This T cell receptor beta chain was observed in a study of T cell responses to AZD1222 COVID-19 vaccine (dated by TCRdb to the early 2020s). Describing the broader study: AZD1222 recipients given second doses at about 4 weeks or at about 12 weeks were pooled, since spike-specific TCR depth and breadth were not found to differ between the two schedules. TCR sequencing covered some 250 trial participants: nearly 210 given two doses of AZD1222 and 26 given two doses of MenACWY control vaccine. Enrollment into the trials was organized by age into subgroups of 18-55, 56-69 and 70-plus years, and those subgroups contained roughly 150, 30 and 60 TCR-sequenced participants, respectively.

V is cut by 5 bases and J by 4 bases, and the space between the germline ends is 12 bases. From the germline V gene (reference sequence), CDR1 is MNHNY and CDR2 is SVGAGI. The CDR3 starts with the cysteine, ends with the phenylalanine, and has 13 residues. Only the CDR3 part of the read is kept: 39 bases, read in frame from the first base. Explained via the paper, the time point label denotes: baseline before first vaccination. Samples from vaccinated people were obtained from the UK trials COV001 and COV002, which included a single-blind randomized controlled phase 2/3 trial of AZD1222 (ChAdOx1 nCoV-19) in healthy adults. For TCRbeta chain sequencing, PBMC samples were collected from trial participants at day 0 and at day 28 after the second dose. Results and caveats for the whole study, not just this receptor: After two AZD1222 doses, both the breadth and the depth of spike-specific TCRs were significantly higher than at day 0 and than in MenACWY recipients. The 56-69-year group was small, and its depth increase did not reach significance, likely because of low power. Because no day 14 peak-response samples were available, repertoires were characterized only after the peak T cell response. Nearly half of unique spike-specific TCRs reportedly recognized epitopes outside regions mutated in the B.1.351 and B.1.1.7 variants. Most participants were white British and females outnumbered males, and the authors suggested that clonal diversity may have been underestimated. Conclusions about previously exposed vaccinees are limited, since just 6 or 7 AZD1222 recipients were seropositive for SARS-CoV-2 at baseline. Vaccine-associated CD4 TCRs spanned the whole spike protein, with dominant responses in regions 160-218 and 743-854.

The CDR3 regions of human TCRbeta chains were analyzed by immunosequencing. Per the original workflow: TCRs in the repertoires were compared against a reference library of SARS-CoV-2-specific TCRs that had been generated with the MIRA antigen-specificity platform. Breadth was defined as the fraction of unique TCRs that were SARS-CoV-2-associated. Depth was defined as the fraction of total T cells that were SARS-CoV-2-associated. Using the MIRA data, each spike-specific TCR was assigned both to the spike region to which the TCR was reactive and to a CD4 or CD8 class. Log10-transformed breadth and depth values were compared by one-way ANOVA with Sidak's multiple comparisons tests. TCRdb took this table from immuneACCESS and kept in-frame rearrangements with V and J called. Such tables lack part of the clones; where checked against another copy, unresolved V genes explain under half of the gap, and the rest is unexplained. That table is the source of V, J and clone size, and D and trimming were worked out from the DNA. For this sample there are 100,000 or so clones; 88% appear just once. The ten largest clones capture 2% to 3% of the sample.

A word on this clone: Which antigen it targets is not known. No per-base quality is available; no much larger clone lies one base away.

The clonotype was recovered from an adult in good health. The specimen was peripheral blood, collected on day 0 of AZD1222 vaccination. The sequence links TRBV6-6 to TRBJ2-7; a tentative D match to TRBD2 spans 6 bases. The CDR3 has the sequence CASSATRDYEQYF. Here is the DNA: TGTGCCAGCAGTGCGACTAGGGATTACGAGCAGTACTTC.